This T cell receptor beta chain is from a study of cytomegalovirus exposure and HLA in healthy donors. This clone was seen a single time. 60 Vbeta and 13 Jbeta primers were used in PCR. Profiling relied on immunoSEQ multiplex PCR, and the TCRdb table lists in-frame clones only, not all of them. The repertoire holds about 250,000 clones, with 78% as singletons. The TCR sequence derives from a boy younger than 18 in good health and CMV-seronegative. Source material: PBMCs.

CDR3 loop: CASTHRGQGGFHEQYF. CDR3 coding DNA: TGCGCCAGCACTCACCGGGGACAGGGGGGTTTCCACGAGCAGTACTTC. V usage is TRBV5-1 and J usage is TRBJ2-7, with 11 bases lining up with TRBD1. The CDR3 consists of 16 residues. The V and J ends lost 6 bases and 5 bases, in that order; junction bases with no gene match: 13. CDR1 and CDR2 (germline): SGHRS, YFSETQ.